These T cell receptor beta chains were read from a single sample in a study of T cells expressing NK-cell markers. TCRdb reworked the 5' RACE reads into one entry per CDR3 protein, no DNA. The listing records 550,000 or so distinct CDR3 sequences. Sequenced sample: blood T cells: a sorted CD56 or NKG2C T cell subset, CD4+ or CD8+ T cells, or bulk PBMC T cells (not recorded which). These receptor sequences come from a young man in good health. Each CDR3 is given with its conserved first and last residue.

length: 15; J: TRBJ2-1; V: TRBV20-1; CDR3: CSARSPGASYNEQFF
length: 14; J: TRBJ2-1; V: TRBV6-5; CDR3: CASSYSRLENEQFF
length: 13; J: TRBJ1-1; V: TRBV29-1; CDR3: CSATVGTYLGAFF
length: 16; J: TRBJ2-3; V: TRBV28; CDR3: CASSLGFTSGRVTQYF
length: 15; J: TRBJ2-7; V: TRBV28; CDR3: CASSPGTGDPYEQYF
length: 15; J: TRBJ2-1; V: TRBV27; CDR3: CASSYGTGGLNEQFF
length: 13; J: TRBJ1-2; V: TRBV19; CDR3: CASRGTGSDVYTF
length: 18; J: TRBJ2-1; V: TRBV5-1; CDR3: CASSLATMREESYNEQFF
length: 14; J: TRBJ1-1; V: TRBV2; CDR3: CASSPGPQGPEAFF
length: 14; J: TRBJ1-2; V: TRBV7-9; CDR3: CASSPPLEPNGYTF
length: 16; J: TRBJ2-7; V: TRBV28; CDR3: CASSLPYPGGGYEQYF
length: 16; J: TRBJ2-1; V: TRBV4-2; CDR3: CASSQGVDSSYNEQFF
length: 15; J: TRBJ2-2; V: TRBV12-5; CDR3: CASGLVPGSTGELFF
length: 15; J: TRBJ2-5; V: TRBV7-2; CDR3: CASRRTGGAGGTQYF
length: 15; J: TRBJ2-1; V: TRBV5-4; CDR3: CASSLERVGGDEQFF
length: 15; J: TRBJ1-1; V: TRBV29-1; CDR3: CSVARGGQGNTEAFF
length: 17; J: TRBJ1-5; V: TRBV4-2; CDR3: CASSQEGRGLSHQPQHF
length: 16; J: TRBJ2-2; V: TRBV4-2; CDR3: CASSQDPGASDGELFF
length: 18; J: TRBJ1-5; V: TRBV28; CDR3: CASSFSKGLGSIDQPQHF
length: 17; J: TRBJ2-1; V: TRBV15; CDR3: CATHRGGAPSSYNEQFF
length: 15; J: TRBJ1-5; V: TRBV5-4; CDR3: CASSLDSNSNQPQHF
length: 17; J: TRBJ2-1; V: TRBV11-3; CDR3: CASSNEGGTGNYNEQFF
length: 13; J: TRBJ2-7; V: TRBV28; CDR3: CASQTRGLGEQYF
length: 15; J: TRBJ2-3; V: TRBV4-3; CDR3: CASSQDRGRTDTQYF
length: 13; J: TRBJ2-5; V: TRBV2; CDR3: CASSEAGKGTQYF
length: 16; J: TRBJ2-3; V: TRBV3-1; CDR3: CASSLRLAGPRDTQYF